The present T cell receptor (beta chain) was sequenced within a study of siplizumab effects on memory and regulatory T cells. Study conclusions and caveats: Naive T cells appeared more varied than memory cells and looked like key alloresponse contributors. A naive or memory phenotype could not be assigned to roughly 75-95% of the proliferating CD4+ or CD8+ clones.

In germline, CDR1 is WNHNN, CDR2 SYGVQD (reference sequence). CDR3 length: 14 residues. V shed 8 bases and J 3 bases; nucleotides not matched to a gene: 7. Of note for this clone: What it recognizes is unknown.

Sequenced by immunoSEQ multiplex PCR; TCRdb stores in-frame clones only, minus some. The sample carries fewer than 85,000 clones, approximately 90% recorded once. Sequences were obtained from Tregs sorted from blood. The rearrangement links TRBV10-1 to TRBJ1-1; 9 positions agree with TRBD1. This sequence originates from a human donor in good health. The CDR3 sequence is CASAQDRGDTEAFF. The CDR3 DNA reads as TGCGCCAGCGCACAGGACAGGGGTGACACTGAAGCTTTCTTT.